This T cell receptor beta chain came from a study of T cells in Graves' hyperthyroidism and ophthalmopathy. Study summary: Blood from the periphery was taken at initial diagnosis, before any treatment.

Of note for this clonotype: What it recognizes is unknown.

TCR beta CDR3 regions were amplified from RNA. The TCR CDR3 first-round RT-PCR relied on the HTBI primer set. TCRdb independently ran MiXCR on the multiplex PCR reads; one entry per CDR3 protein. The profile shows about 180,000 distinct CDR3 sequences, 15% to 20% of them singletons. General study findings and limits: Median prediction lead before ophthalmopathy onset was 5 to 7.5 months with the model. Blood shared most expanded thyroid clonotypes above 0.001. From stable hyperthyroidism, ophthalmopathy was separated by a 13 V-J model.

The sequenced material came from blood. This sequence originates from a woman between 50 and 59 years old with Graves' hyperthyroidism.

The CDR3 DNA reads TGTGCCAGCAGCTTCTCGGGAGTCGACACCGGGGAGCTGTTTTTT. Its translation is CASSFSGVDTGELFF. The V call is TRBV7-6, the J call TRBJ2-2; a weak D match, TRBD2 (6 bases). V lost 3 bases to trimming and J lost 3 bases, with 11 bases between them. CDR1 is SGHVS, CDR2 FNYEAQ, per germline. The CDR3 runs 15 residues.